Each of the 8 T cell receptor beta chains below was sequenced from the same sample in a study of identical twins. From the 5' RACE reads, TCRdb called clonotypes with MiXCR, one entry per CDR3 protein. Of 600,000 to 700,000 distinct CDR3 sequences listed, 21% are singletons. These records were also assigned to another study, of T cells expressing NK-cell markers.

The sample was PBMCs. These receptors were collected from a woman aged 18-30 years in good health.

The rearrangement links TRBV7-2 to TRBJ1-4, with D tentatively TRBD1 (5 bases). The CDR3 sequence is 14 residues long. The V gene's germline CDR1 is SGHTA and CDR2 FQGNSA. V was shortened by 3 bases and J by 8 bases, with 13 bases between the two germline ends. CDR3 DNA sequence: TGTGCCAGCAGCTTCGGCGGGGGAGGCGAAAAACTGTTTTTT. Translating it yields CASSFGGGGEKLFF.

V gene TRBV2 combines with J gene TRBJ2-7, with 13 bases fitting TRBD2. Germline values: CDR1 SNHLY, CDR2 FYNNEI. The CDR3 consists of 14 residues. J lost 6 bases, V lost 6 bases, and 5 bases had no gene match. CDR3 DNA sequence: TGTGCCAGCAGAAGGACTAGCGGGAGTTCCGAGCAGTACTTC. This gives the protein CASRRTSGSSEQYF.

V and J are TRBV7-6 and TRBJ2-1; 7 nucleotides agree with TRBD2. Per the germline V gene, CDR1 is SGHVS and CDR2 is FNYEAQ. J gave up 7 bases and V 5 bases, and 8 bases lay outside the gene matches. The CDR3 has 14 amino acids. This CDR3 reads CASSREASFNEQFF. DNA of the CDR3: TGTGCCAGCAGCCGGGAGGCCAGCTTTAATGAGCAGTTCTTC.

The chain links TRBV6-5 to TRBJ2-7; D is perhaps TRBD1 or TRBD2 (5 bases each). CDR3 length: 17 residues. In germline, CDR1 is MNHEY, CDR2 SVGAGI. The germline V and J ends were trimmed by 2 bases and 4 bases, with 21 bases remaining between them. The CDR3 protein is CASSYGPVRGRNYEQYF. The CDR3 DNA sequence: TGTGCCAGCAGTTACGGGCCCGTCCGGGGCCGGAATTACGAGCAGTACTTC.

V is TRBV20-1 and J is TRBJ1-2, with D maybe TRBD1 (6 bases). Germline CDR1 reads DFQATT; CDR2 reads SNEGSKA (reference sequence). The CDR3 has 11 amino acids. Trimming removed 6 bases from V and 7 bases from J, with 12 bases in between. The CDR3 reads CSAPEGGGYTF. CDR3 nucleotide sequence: TGCAGTGCCCCAGAGGGGGGTGGCTACACCTTC.

The gene calls are TRBV14 and TRBJ2-2; D is unclear. V was trimmed by 3 bases and J by 6 bases, leaving 14 bases between them. The CDR3 contains 15 residues. The germline gives CDR1 SGHDN, CDR2 FVKESK. DNA for the CDR3: TGTGCCAGCAGCCATCTGCCAAGGTCCCCCGGGGAGCTGTTTTTT. Its translation is CASSHLPRSPGELFF.

The sample holds many counts of this clonotype. CDR3 sequence reads: CSARDGGDEQYF. In nucleotides, the CDR3 is TGCAGTGCTAGAGATGGCGGGGACGAGCAGTACTTC. This chain joins TRBV20-1 and TRBJ2-7, with a weak D call TRBD2 (6 bases). This CDR3 contains 12 residues. The V gene's germline CDR1 is DFQATT and CDR2 SNEGSKA (reference sequence). Trimming pared 0 bases from V and 5 bases from J, leaving 8 bases between.

This chain connects TRBV7-9 to TRBJ2-7; D unclear. Germline V gene sequence: CDR1 SEHNR, CDR2 FQNEAQ (reference sequence). The CDR3 has 12 residues. Trimming stripped 7 bases from V and 7 bases from J, with 14 bases between. The CDR3 nucleotides read TGTGCCAGCACCAGGACCCCTAGGGAGCAGTACTTC. As protein: CASTRTPREQYF. The full variable domain, with the rest looked up from reference TRBV7-9 and TRBJ2-7, is DTGVSQNPRHKITKRGQNVTFRCDPISEHNRLYWYRQTLGQGPEFLTYFQNEAQLEKSRLLSDRFSAERPKGSFSTLEIQRTEQGDSAMYLCASTRTPREQYFGPGTRLTVT.